The next 2 T cell receptor beta chains were all read from a single sample in a study of blood T cell repertoires in COVID-19. This table comes from immunoSEQ multiplex PCR, and its TCRdb copy is limited to in-frame clones, with some not included. The table has 70,000 to 100,000 clones, about four fifths seen once. Sequenced sample: peripheral blood. The receptors stem from a woman at least 80 years old with acute or convalescent COVID-19.

This rearrangement joins TRBV6-2 or TRBV6-3 to TRBJ2-3; 12 bases are shared with TRBD1. This CDR3 region has 16 residues. Germline V gives CDR1 MNHEY, CDR2 SVGEGT. The V gene end was trimmed by 5 bases and the J gene end by 4 bases; junction bases not matched to a gene: 7. CDR3 bases: TGTGCCAGCAGTCGGGAAGGGACAGGGGGCTCAGATACGCAGTATTTT. Residues: CASSREGTGGSDTQYF.

A few counts support this clone. V and J are TRBV23-1 and TRBJ1-2; perhaps TRBD1 as D (5 bases). TRBV23-1 is an ORF, and what it does is uncertain. The V gene lost 0 bases and the J gene lost 1 base, with 21 bases spanning the gap. CDR3 length: 19 residues. CDR3 bases: TGCGCCAGCAGTCAATCCCCGGACCGAGCGCAGGGTTATAACTATGGCTACACCTTC. This sequence encodes CASSQSPDRAQGYNYGYTF.